This entry describes one T cell receptor beta chain. Antigen specificity is unknown. The data belong to a study of cytomegalovirus exposure and HLA in healthy donors. Study overall: Roughly 80 million unique TCRs from HLA-typed donors were held in an early data release. The study's findings and limits: Other equally common chains were less clonally expanded than HLA-associated TCR beta chains, a later analysis showed.

The germline V and J ends were trimmed by 7 bases and 7 bases, with 14 bases remaining between them. Germline CDR1 is DFQATT and CDR2 is SNEGSKA (reference sequence). CDR3 size: 11 residues. PCR employed 60 Vbeta and 13 Jbeta primers. In the authors' workflow: Some 12 million shared chains were among the 65 million to 85 million unique TCR beta chains that a later analysis counted. Only in-frame clones appear in the TCRdb table, and some are missing; sequencing was by immunoSEQ multiplex PCR. D and trimming were read from the DNA, whereas the V and J calls and clone size are those reported in that table. This table has 120,000 or so clones, nearly 80% appearing once. Each donor was healthy, and each was a bone marrow donor.

The sequencing input was PBMCs. This clonotype originated in a woman aged 25-40 years in good health and CMV-seronegative. This chain joins TRBV20-1 and TRBJ2-7, with D tentatively TRBD1 (7 bases). Written as DNA, the CDR3 is TGCAGTGGTGACAGGGAGGTAGAGCAGTACTTC. It is translated as CSGDREVEQYF.